Below are 5 T cell receptor beta chains sequenced from a single sample in a study of blood T cells in healthy people across ages. For the second PCR, which ran for 7 to 11 cycles, a sample-barcoded 5' primer and a J-beta primer mix were used. From the 5' RACE reads, TCRdb called clonotypes with MiXCR, one entry per CDR3 protein. The data contain about 930,000 distinct CDR3 sequences, almost 30% of them singletons. The same specimen was also included in a second study, on T cells of mothers and their children.

Sequencing was done on a sample of blood. The receptor source for this set is a woman between 40 and 55 years old in good health.

The chain is built from TRBV7-9 and TRBJ1-6; 7 bases fit TRBD1. J gave up 5 bases and V 5 bases, and 9 bases lay outside the gene matches. Germline CDR1 and CDR2: SEHNR and FQNEAQ (reference sequence). CDR3 length: 16 amino acids. CDR3 in amino acids: CASSASRDRNNSPLHF. CDR3 DNA sequence: TGTGCCAGCAGCGCAAGCCGGGACAGAAATAATTCACCCCTCCACTTT.

On this clonotype: The germline gene is not matched at one end of the junction; a read error may be the cause. The chain is built from TRBV18 and TRBJ1-1; no firm D call. The CDR3 spans 14 residues. Germline CDR1 and CDR2: KGHSH and LQKENI. For the CDR3, the DNA is TGTGCCGGCTCACCAAGTAACCGAAGCACTGAAGCTTTCTTT. Its protein is CAGSPSNRSTEAFF.

V and J are TRBV7-2 and TRBJ2-1; 9 bases map to TRBD2. This CDR3 is 17 amino acids long. CDR1 and CDR2 from the germline V gene are SGHTA and FQGNSA. Trimming cost V 2 bases and J 6 bases; bases outside gene matches: 11. CDR3 in amino acids: CASSLLTGGGEGNEQFF. CDR3 nucleotide sequence: TGTGCCAGCAGCTTATTGACTGGCGGGGGGGAGGGCAATGAGCAGTTCTTC. Variable domain in full (rest from reference TRBV7-2 and TRBJ2-1): GAGVSQSPSNKVTEKGKDVELRCDPISGHTALYWYRQSLGQGLEFLIYFQGNSAPDKSGLPSDRFSAERTGGSVSTLTIQRTQQEDSAVYLCASSLLTGGGEGNEQFFGPGTRLTVL.

The rearrangement uses TRBV7-2 and TRBJ1-2; D might be TRBD1 (6 bases). CDR3 size: 16 residues. Per germline, CDR1 SGHTA and CDR2 FQGNSA. The V and J ends lost 0 bases and 4 bases respectively, with 15 bases between them. The CDR3 sequence: CASSLAFDRLSYGYTF. The CDR3 nucleotides are TGTGCCAGCAGCTTAGCGTTCGACAGGTTAAGCTATGGCTACACCTTC.

This clonotype was seen ten or more times. This rearrangement joins TRBV12-3 or TRBV12-4 to TRBJ1-2; D might be TRBD1 (6 bases). The ends were cut back, 2 bases at V and 4 bases at J, with 14 bases in the middle. The CDR3 spans 15 residues. The CDR3 sequence is CASSLLLEGGYGYTF. CDR3 DNA: TGTGCCAGCAGTTTACTTTTGGAAGGGGGCTATGGCTACACCTTC.